These T cell receptor beta chains were read from a single sample in a study of OX40 agonist ivuxolimab in advanced cancers. The method was immunoSEQ multiplex PCR; TCRdb's version includes in-frame clones alone and lacks a portion of them. The sample has over 50,000 clones; approximately 86% are singletons. The sample consisted of CD4+ or CD8+ T cells sorted from blood, taken in a trial of the OX40 agonist ivuxolimab. These receptors were obtained from an adult with an advanced solid tumor such as melanoma, head and neck, liver or kidney cancer. CDR3s include the opening cysteine and the closing phenylalanine or tryptophan. A D gene is named only where the DNA matches it firmly. A row's size may be missing; if present it is once, few, many or a size class.

cdr3_nt cdr3_aa d_call clone_size cdr3_length j_call v_call
TGTGCCAGTGGCGTGGGGGGTGGAAACACCATATATTTT CASGVGGGNTIYF NA NA 13 TRBJ1-3 TRBV19
TGTGCCAGCAGCCCCCGCCCTCAACCCAACGAGCAGTACTTC CASSPRPQPNEQYF NA NA 14 TRBJ2-7 TRBV7-8
TGTGCCAGCGATCGACACTTCAGGAGCACTGAAGCTTTCTTT CASDRHFRSTEAFF NA medium-sized 14 TRBJ1-1 TRBV6-7
TGTGCCAGCAGTCTTAGCGGGAGTGGGCAAGAGACCCAGTACTTC CASSLSGSGQETQYF TRBD2 NA 15 TRBJ2-5 TRBV2
TGCAGCGTTGAGGTTGGGTCAGGGATGAACACTGAAGCTTTCTTT CSVEVGSGMNTEAFF NA NA 15 TRBJ1-1 TRBV29-1
TGTGCCAGCAGCCCACTTACCTATAGGGGCGCAGGTGGGTTAACTGAAGCTTTCTTT CASSPLTYRGAGGLTEAFF NA NA 19 TRBJ1-1 TRBV7-9
TGCAGCGGGAAGACAGGGAGCACTGAAGCTTTCTTT CSGKTGSTEAFF TRBD1 NA 12 TRBJ1-1 TRBV29-1
TGTGCCAGCAGCCAAGATTGGATGGCGGGAGCCCCCGGGGAGCTGTTTTTT CASSQDWMAGAPGELFF TRBD2 NA 17 TRBJ2-2 TRBV4-2
TGTGCCAGCTCATTTCACAGGCTTTACGAGCAGTACTTC CASSFHRLYEQYF NA NA 13 TRBJ2-7 TRBV18
TGTGCCAGCAGCTGGACCGGGACTAGCGGGTCAGATACGCAGTATTTT CASSWTGTSGSDTQYF TRBD2 NA 16 TRBJ2-3 TRBV27
TGTGCCAGCAGTTTCCAAGGGGCCAACGTCCTGACTTTC CASSFQGANVLTF NA NA 13 TRBJ2-6 TRBV6-1
TGTGCCAGTAGTACTGGACAGGGTATCTATGGCTACACCTTC CASSTGQGIYGYTF TRBD1 NA 14 TRBJ1-2 TRBV19
TGCAGCGTTGACGAATCGGACGGACTGACCCAGTACTTC CSVDESDGLTQYF NA NA 13 TRBJ2-5 TRBV29-1
TGTGCCAGCAGCTTAACGACAGGGGGCGAAGTCAATCAGCCCCAGCATTTT CASSLTTGGEVNQPQHF TRBD1 few 17 TRBJ1-5 TRBV5-5
TGTGCCAGCAGCTTTGGACGCGGGAGGACCTACGAGCAGTACTTC CASSFGRGRTYEQYF NA NA 15 TRBJ2-7 TRBV12-1
TGTGCCAGCAGTCCCCGACAGGCAAACCAAGAGACCCAGTACTTC CASSPRQANQETQYF NA NA 15 TRBJ2-5 TRBV6-6
TGTGCCAGCAGTCCGACAGGGGTGGGGGAGACCCAGTACTTC CASSPTGVGETQYF TRBD1 NA 14 TRBJ2-5 TRBV2
TGTGCCAGCAGCCCCGGTAGCGGGAGGGAGTTGAATGAGCAGTTCTTC CASSPGSGRELNEQFF TRBD2 NA 16 TRBJ2-1 TRBV7-2
TGTGCCACCAGCACTAGTCTGGCCGGGGAGCTGTTTTTT CATSTSLAGELFF NA NA 13 TRBJ2-2 TRBV15
TGTGCCAGCAACGGCCCTGGACTAGCGGGAGGGCCTGGACAAGAGACCCAGTACTTC CASNGPGLAGGPGQETQYF TRBD2 once 19 TRBJ2-5 TRBV5-6
TGTGCCAGCAGCCAAGCAGGACTAGCGGGAGAGTTCGAGCAGTACTTC CASSQAGLAGEFEQYF TRBD2 NA 16 TRBJ2-7 TRBV14
TGTGCCAGCAGCCGCAACAGGGGATTGGATGGCTACACCTTC CASSRNRGLDGYTF TRBD1 NA 14 TRBJ1-2 TRBV6-5
TGCGCCAGCAGCTCCTCAGACAGCCCGACGTCTGAAGCTTTCTTT CASSSSDSPTSEAFF NA NA 15 TRBJ1-1 TRBV5-1
TGTGCCAGCAGCTTAGGGGTGGGACAGGGAACCGGGGAGCTGTTTTTT CASSLGVGQGTGELFF TRBD1 NA 16 TRBJ2-2 TRBV11-1
TGTGCCAGCAGTGACACGGGACAGAGGAGCGGCAAGCAGTACTTC CASSDTGQRSGKQYF TRBD1 NA 15 TRBJ2-7 TRBV6-4
TGCGCCAGCAGCTTGGGGCCACAGGGCCACACAGATACGCAGTATTTT CASSLGPQGHTDTQYF NA NA 16 TRBJ2-3 TRBV5-1